Each of the 25 T cell receptor beta chains below was sequenced from the same sample in a study of regulatory T cells in long-lasting Graves disease. The sample's time point: newly diagnosed GD, antithyroid drugs for less than 3 months. The TCR library was made from RNA that had been extracted from PBMCs in TRIzol. Arm-PCR with iRepertoire HTBI primers amplified the CDR3 regions for these TCR beta libraries. TCRdb reprocessed the multiplex PCR reads with MiXCR, giving one entry per CDR3 protein. The table records hundreds of thousands of distinct CDR3 sequences, around 17% of them present only once. These same data were also listed under a study on T cells in Graves' hyperthyroidism and ophthalmopathy.

The source was peripheral blood mononuclear cells (PBMCs), collected at new diagnosis, from a patient treated with antithyroid drugs. Receptor source: a woman younger than 45 with Graves disease.

This sequence joins TRBV15 and TRBJ2-3; 9 nucleotides align to TRBD2. V lost 6 bases to trimming and J lost 0 bases; unmatched junction nucleotides: 4. CDR1 is LNHNV, CDR2 YYDKDF, per germline (reference sequence). This CDR3 contains 15 residues. The CDR3 protein is CATRFSGRSTDTQYF. Here the CDR3 DNA reads TGTGCCACCAGGTTTAGCGGGAGAAGCACAGATACGCAGTATTTT.

This clonotype has a count of ten or more. The chain couples TRBV20-1 to TRBJ2-7, with D unresolved. V lost 3 bases, J lost 5 bases, and 14 bases lay in between. The germline CDR1 and CDR2 sequences are DFQATT and SNEGSKA (reference sequence). The length of the CDR3 is 13 residues. The CDR3 here is CSASPIFKDEQYF. The CDR3 nucleotides read TGCAGTGCTAGTCCTATTTTTAAGGACGAGCAGTACTTC.

This clonotype was observed a few times. This chain uses TRBV10-3 with TRBJ2-7, with a tentative D call TRBD2 (6 bases). V lost 6 bases to trimming and J lost 3 bases, with 12 bases between them. The CDR3 totals 13 residues. CDR1 and CDR2 from the germline V gene are ENHRY and SYGVKD. The CDR3 here is CAIRREALYEQYF. DNA for the CDR3: TGTGCCATCAGGAGGGAGGCTCTCTACGAGCAGTACTTC.

In its sample, this clonotype was seen once. V is TRBV29-1 and J is TRBJ2-1, with 9 bases aligning to TRBD1. V was clipped by 7 bases and J by 6 bases; unmatched bases: 13. Germline CDR1 and CDR2: SQVTM and ANQGSEA. This CDR3 has 15 amino acids. The CDR3 reads CSGSGDREGGNEQFF. The CDR3 DNA reads as TGCAGCGGGAGCGGGGACAGGGAGGGGGGCAATGAGCAGTTCTTC.

This clonotype has at least ten counts. This chain joins TRBV20-1 and TRBJ2-7, with D perhaps matching TRBD2 (6 bases). The CDR3 is 13 amino acids. The V and J ends lost 1 base and 4 bases respectively, with 11 bases between them. Germline CDR1 and CDR2: DFQATT and SNEGSKA (reference sequence). CDR3 nucleotide sequence: TGCAGTGCTAGAGTTGCTAGCGCTTACGAGCAGTACTTC. As protein: CSARVASAYEQYF.

This clonotype was detected a few times. This rearrangement joins TRBV7-9 to TRBJ1-2, with 7 nucleotides matching TRBD1. J lost 5 bases, V lost 6 bases, and 9 bases had no gene match. CDR3 size: 14 residues. Germline assignment: CDR1 SEHNR and CDR2 FQNEAQ (reference sequence). The CDR3 DNA follows: TGTGCCAGCAGTAAACAGGGGATAGCATATGGCTACACCTTC. This encodes CASSKQGIAYGYTF. Full variable domain (outside the CDR3, taken from reference TRBV7-9 and TRBJ1-2): DTGVSQNPRHKITKRGQNVTFRCDPISEHNRLYWYRQTLGQGPEFLTYFQNEAQLEKSRLLSDRFSAERPKGSFSTLEIQRTEQGDSAMYLCASSKQGIAYGYTFGSGTRLTVV.

This clonotype was observed at least ten times. The DNA of the CDR3 is TGTGCCAGCAGTGACTACTCCTACAATGAGCAGTTCTTC. Its translation is CASSDYSYNEQFF. V and J are TRBV6-2 or TRBV6-3 and TRBJ2-1, with D possibly matching TRBD2 (5 bases). The germline V gene encodes CDR1 MNHEY and CDR2 SVGEGT. Trimming shortened V by 5 bases and J by 0 bases, and 5 bases separated the two germline ends. CDR3 size: 13 residues.

The chain carries TRBV19 and TRBJ2-5, with TRBD2 matching over 15 bases. Germline V CDR1 and CDR2: LNHDA, SQIVND (reference sequence). Germline trimming cut 4 bases from V and 5 bases from J; bases unmatched to any gene: 8. The CDR3 is 17 amino acids. CDR3 nucleotides: TGTGCCAGTAGTACCAATGGACTAGCGGGAGGGCTGGAGACCCAGTACTTC. Translating it yields CASSTNGLAGGLETQYF.

This clonotype has a handful of counts. The V and J genes are TRBV18 and TRBJ1-1; D is perhaps TRBD1 (6 bases). The CDR3 length is 13 residues. Germline-derived CDR1 and CDR2 are KGHSH and LQKENI. The V and J ends lost 4 bases and 6 bases respectively, with 12 bases between them. CDR3 bases: TGTGCCAGCTCACAACAACAGGGAGCTGAAGCTTTCTTT. This translates into CASSQQQGAEAFF. The entire variable domain, with the rest obtained from reference TRBV18 and TRBJ1-1, is as follows: NAGVMQNPRHLVRRRGQEARLRCSPMKGHSHVYWYRQLPEEGLKFMVYLQKENIIDESGMPKERFSAEFPKEGPSILRIQQVVRGDSAAYFCASSQQQGAEAFFGQGTRLTVV.

V is TRBV14 and J is TRBJ2-3; D not certain. V was shortened by 2 bases and J by 0 bases, with 9 bases between the two germline ends. The germline V gene has CDR1 SGHDN and CDR2 FVKESK. There are 15 residues in the CDR3. The CDR3 here is CASSQRYLSTDTQYF. CDR3 in DNA: TGTGCCAGCAGCCAACGGTACCTGAGCACAGATACGCAGTATTTT.

In this sample, this clonotype turned up a few times. The gene calls are TRBV19 and TRBJ2-1; 7 nucleotides agree with TRBD2. After removal of 3 bases from V and 7 bases from J, the junction contained 6 bases not matched to a gene. Per the germline V gene, CDR1 is LNHDA and CDR2 is SQIVND (reference sequence). This CDR3 spans 14 amino acids. CDR3 coding DNA: TGTGCCAGTAGTATTTCTCTAGCGGCTAATGAGCAGTTCTTC. It codes for CASSISLAANEQFF.

This clonotype was recorded at least ten times. The chain carries TRBV5-1 and TRBJ2-7; unclear D gene. The CDR3 is made up of 11 amino acids. Germline CDR1 is SGHRS and CDR2 is YFSETQ. V lost 4 bases, J lost 4 bases, and 6 bases lay in between. In DNA form, the CDR3 reads TGCGCCAGCAGCGTGGGGTACGAGCAGTACTTC. It is translated as CASSVGYEQYF. The complete variable domain, with remaining parts taken from reference TRBV5-1 and TRBJ2-7, reads KAGVTQTPRYLIKTRGQQVTLSCSPISGHRSVSWYQQTPGQGLQFLFEYFSETQRNKGNFPGRFSGRQFSNSRSEMNVSTLELGDSALYLCASSVGYEQYFGPGTRLTVT.

About this clonotype: A junction boundary mismatches the germline segment, possibly from a read error. V and J are TRBV24-1 and TRBJ2-7; D possibly corresponds to TRBD2 (5 bases). This CDR3 region has 15 residues. In germline, CDR1 is KGHDR, CDR2 SFDVKD. The CDR3 DNA sequence: TGTGCCGCCAGTGCCTCACTGACTCACCCGGGGGAGCAGTACTTC. Its translation is CAASASLTHPGEQYF.

This clonotype was counted at least ten times. The V gene is TRBV7-3, the J gene TRBJ2-3, with TRBD2 identical over 10 bases. The V and J ends lost 6 bases and 6 bases, in that order; junction bases with no gene match: 9. The germline gives CDR1 SGHTA, CDR2 FQGTGA. The CDR3 has 15 residues. Written as DNA, the CDR3 is TGTGCCAGCAGAGCTAGCGGGAGAAAGGCGGATACGCAGTATTTT. Translation gives CASRASGRKADTQYF.

Regarding this clonotype: An end of the junction does not agree with germline; a read error may underlie this. The V call is TRBV5-1, the J call TRBJ1-4; D is possibly TRBD1 (5 bases). The length of the CDR3 is 14 residues. From germline, CDR1 is SGHRS and CDR2 YFSETQ. DNA for the CDR3: TGCGCCGGCAGGGAAACTCCCGGTTGGGACAAACTGTTTTTT. Protein: CAGRETPGWDKLFF.

This clonotype has at least ten counts. The rearrangement joins TRBV27 to TRBJ2-7; D uncertain. The germline gives CDR1 MNHEY, CDR2 SMNVEV (reference sequence). The CDR3 covers 13 residues. V lost 5 bases and J 5 bases, leaving 13 bases between the germline ends. The DNA for the CDR3 is TGTGCCAGCAGTCTGACCCTATTCCACGAGCAGTACTTC. It codes for CASSLTLFHEQYF.

This chain connects TRBV24-1 to TRBJ1-5; no clear D. Germline V gene data show CDR1 as KGHDR and CDR2 as SFDVKD. CDR3 length: 17 residues. Between the trimmed V and J ends, which lost 6 bases and 0 bases, there was a span of 17 bases. The CDR3 loop reads CATSPSQSPYSNQPQHF. The CDR3 DNA reads as TGTGCCACCAGTCCAAGCCAATCCCCGTATAGCAATCAGCCCCAGCATTTT.

This sequence joins TRBV28 and TRBJ2-2; 7 bases are a match to TRBD1. This CDR3 is 15 amino acids long. Germline lookup yields CDR1 MDHEN and CDR2 SYDVKM. After removal of 10 bases from V and 4 bases from J, the junction contained 12 bases not matched to a gene. The CDR3 DNA follows: TGTGCCACCCCGGCGAGGGGGCGATCCACCGGGGAGCTGTTTTTT. Protein: CATPARGRSTGELFF. Full variable domain (outside the CDR3, taken from reference TRBV28 and TRBJ2-2): DVKVTQSSRYLVKRTGEKVFLECVQDMDHENMFWYRQDPGLGLRLIYFSYDVKMKEKGDIPEGYSVSREKKERFSLILESASTNQTSMYLCATPARGRSTGELFFGEGSRLTVL.

This clonotype was observed at least ten times. The J gene is TRBJ2-3, the V gene TRBV10-3; D is possibly TRBD1 (6 bases). CDR3 length: 13 amino acids. V lost 10 bases to trimming and J lost 2 bases, with 13 bases between them. Germline V lookup: CDR1 ENHRY, CDR2 SYGVKD. DNA of the CDR3: TGTGCCACCAAACAGGGATACACAGATACGCAGTATTTT. This codes for CATKQGYTDTQYF.

The chain links TRBV5-5 to TRBJ2-4, with 9 bases that match TRBD2. The CDR3 is 16 residues long. Germline CDR1 SGHKS, CDR2 YYEKEE (reference sequence). The ends lost 3 bases at V and 2 bases at J; junction bases unmatched: 6. CDR3 in DNA: TGTGCCAGCAGCTCCTCTAGCGGGACTTCCAAAAACATTCAGTACTTC. Encoded protein: CASSSSSGTSKNIQYF.

The sample holds many counts of this clonotype. An end of the junction differs from the germline gene, which may be a read error. The chain employs TRBV7-8 and TRBJ2-3; 12 bases agree with TRBD2. CDR3 length: 15 amino acids. CDR1 is SGHVS and CDR2 is FQNEAQ in the germline V gene. CDR3 in DNA: TGTGCCAGCAGCCTAGCGGGAGGGCCGGGAGATACGCAGTATTTT. It is translated as CASSLAGGPGDTQYF.

The table lists this clonotype with a few counts. The V call is TRBV30, the J call TRBJ1-3; D might be TRBD1 (5 bases). Germline CDR1 and CDR2: GTSNPN and SVGIG (reference sequence). The CDR3 length is 13 residues. V lost 1 base to trimming and J lost 2 bases, with 6 bases between them. CDR3 region: CAWSGGTGNTIYF. CDR3 nucleotide sequence: TGTGCCTGGAGTGGGGGGACTGGAAACACCATATATTTT.

This clonotype was counted only a few times. This chain links TRBV5-1 with TRBJ2-7, with D tentatively TRBD1 or TRBD2 (5 bases each). Per germline, CDR1 SGHRS and CDR2 YFSETQ. Trimming pared 4 bases from V and 10 bases from J, leaving 21 bases between. The CDR3 loop spans 14 amino acids. The CDR3 region is CASSLGPAAVEQYF. For the CDR3, the DNA is TGCGCCAGCAGCCTGGGACCGGCAGCGGTCGAACAGTACTTC.

This clonotype was recorded many times. The chain combines TRBV28 with TRBJ1-6; no clear D. The CDR3 sequence is 14 residues long. The germline gives CDR1 MDHEN, CDR2 SYDVKM. Trimming took 3 bases from V and 7 from J, leaving 10 bases between them. The CDR3 coding sequence is TGTGCCAGCAGTTTGGGCGGTAGGAATTCACCCCTCCACTTT. This encodes CASSLGGRNSPLHF. Looking up the rest from reference TRBV28 and TRBJ1-6 gives the full variable domain: DVKVTQSSRYLVKRTGEKVFLECVQDMDHENMFWYRQDPGLGLRLIYFSYDVKMKEKGDIPEGYSVSREKKERFSLILESASTNQTSMYLCASSLGGRNSPLHFGNGTRLTVT.

The chain couples TRBV7-3 to TRBJ2-1; D is perhaps TRBD2 (6 bases). Germline CDR1 is SGHTA and CDR2 is FQGTGA. Trimming pared 1 base from V and 0 bases from J, leaving 7 bases between. This CDR3 spans 15 amino acids. The CDR3 DNA sequence: TGTGCCAGCAGCTTAAAGCGGGCCTCCTACAATGAGCAGTTCTTC. This codes for CASSLKRASYNEQFF.